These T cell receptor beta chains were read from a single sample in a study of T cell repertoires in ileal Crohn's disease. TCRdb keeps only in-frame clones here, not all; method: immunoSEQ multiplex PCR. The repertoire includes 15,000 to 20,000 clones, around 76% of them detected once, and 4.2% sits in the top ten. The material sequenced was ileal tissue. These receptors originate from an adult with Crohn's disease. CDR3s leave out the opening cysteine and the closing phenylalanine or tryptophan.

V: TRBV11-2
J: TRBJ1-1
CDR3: ASSLVGASRAF

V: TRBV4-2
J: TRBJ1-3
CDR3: ASSPRGNTIY

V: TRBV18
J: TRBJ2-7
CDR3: ASSTGTASYEQY

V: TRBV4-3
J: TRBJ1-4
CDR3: ASSQDVSQGEKLF

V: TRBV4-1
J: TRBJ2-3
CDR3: ASSPQPGQGTDTQY

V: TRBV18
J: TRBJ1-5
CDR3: ASSQGTIYGSNQPQH

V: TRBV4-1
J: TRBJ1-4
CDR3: ASSQGSGNSGEKLF

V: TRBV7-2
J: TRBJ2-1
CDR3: ASSPQTSGTF

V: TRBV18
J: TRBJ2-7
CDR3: ASSRPPQGSSYEQY

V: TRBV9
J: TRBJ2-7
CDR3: ASSVGNAGVQNEQY

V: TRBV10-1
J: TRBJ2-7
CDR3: ASSEYRQGIHEQY

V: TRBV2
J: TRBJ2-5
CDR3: ASTREGETQY

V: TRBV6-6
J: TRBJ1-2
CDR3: ASSETGNGYT

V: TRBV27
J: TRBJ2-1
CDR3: ASSLGVQGRSEQF

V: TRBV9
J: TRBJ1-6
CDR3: ASSVEQGGSPLH

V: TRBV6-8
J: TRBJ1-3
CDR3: ASRMDGRSGNTIY

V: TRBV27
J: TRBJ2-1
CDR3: ASSLAGRYNEQF

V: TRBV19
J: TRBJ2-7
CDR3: ASSMASGGFYEQY

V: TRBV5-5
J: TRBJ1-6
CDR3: ASSWDRVNSPLH

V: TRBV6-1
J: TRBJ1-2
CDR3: ASSMLRQGNGYT

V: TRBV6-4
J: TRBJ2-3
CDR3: ASRQTGGCTDTQY

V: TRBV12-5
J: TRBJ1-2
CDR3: ASGLMASVGRGFYGYT

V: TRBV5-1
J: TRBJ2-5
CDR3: ASSLEGTVTQY

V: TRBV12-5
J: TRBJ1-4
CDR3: ASGLVQNSPPKLF

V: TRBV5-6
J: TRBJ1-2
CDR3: ASSLVIVLDYGYT

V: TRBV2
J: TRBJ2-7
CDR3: ASSESGRASSYEQY

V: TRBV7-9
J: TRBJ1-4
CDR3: ASSLGEQAPNEKLF

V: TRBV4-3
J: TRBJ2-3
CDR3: ASSQEAIVRTDTQY

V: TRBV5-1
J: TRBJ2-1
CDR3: ASSISSVTSYNEQF

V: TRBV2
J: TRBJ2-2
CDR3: ASKVAGARGGELF

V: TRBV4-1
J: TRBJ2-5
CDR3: ASSQDLAGRETQY

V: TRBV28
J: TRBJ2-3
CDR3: ASSPAGVSTDTQY

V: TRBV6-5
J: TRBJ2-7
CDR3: ASKTYRGLHEQY

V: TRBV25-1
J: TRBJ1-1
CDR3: ASSPQTGRYTEAF

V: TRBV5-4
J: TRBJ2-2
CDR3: ASSLAGRNTGELF

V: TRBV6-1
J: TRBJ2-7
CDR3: ASSEYGYEQY

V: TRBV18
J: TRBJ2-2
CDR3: ASSNRDTGELF

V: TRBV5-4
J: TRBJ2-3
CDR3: ASSLRPNTQY

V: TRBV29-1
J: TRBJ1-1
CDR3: SVGWGGEAF

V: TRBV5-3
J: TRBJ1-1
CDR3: ARSRTRTVNTEAF

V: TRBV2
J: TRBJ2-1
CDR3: ASCRDASLLITGEQF

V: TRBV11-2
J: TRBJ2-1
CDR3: ASSPGRPNEQF

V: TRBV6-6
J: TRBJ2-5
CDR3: ASSHRGAEETQY

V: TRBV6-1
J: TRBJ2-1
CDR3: ATQIIGGYPNEQF

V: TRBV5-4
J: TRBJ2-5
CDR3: ASSPGQGKTQY

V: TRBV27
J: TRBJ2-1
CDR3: ASSPPRRKSYNEQF

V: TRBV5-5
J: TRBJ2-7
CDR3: ASSLDSGGPYEQY

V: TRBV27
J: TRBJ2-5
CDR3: ATQESRTTNSQY

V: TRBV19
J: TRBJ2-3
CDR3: ASSSTGTGGLDTQY

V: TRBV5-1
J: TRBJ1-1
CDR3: ASSLVLADTEAF

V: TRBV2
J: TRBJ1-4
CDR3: ASSDIWEPEKLF

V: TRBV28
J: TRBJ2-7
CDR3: ASTFRDTRFGQY